The clone carrying this T cell receptor beta chain was seen many times. The target antigen is unknown. The data are from a study of CD8 T cells in ankylosing spondylitis. General study points: CD8+ cells made up the disease-linked clones, which were relatively rare in peripheral blood. Characteristic, it appeared, of ankylosing spondylitis blood was a TCR beta motif of several highly homologous variants.

TCRdb independently ran MiXCR on the 5' RACE reads; one entry per CDR3 protein. The sample includes over 700,000 distinct CDR3 sequences, roughly 19% of them seen just once. V dropped 6 bases and J dropped 4 bases, with 18 bases sitting between them. CDR3 length equals 15 residues. This chain connects TRBV12-3 or TRBV12-4 to TRBJ1-1; perhaps TRBD1 as D (5 bases). Sequenced sample: blood, either unsorted or a sorted T cell fraction (not recorded which). This clonotype originated in a male donor with ankylosing spondylitis. CDR3 DNA sequence: TGTGCCAGCAGGCCCCGCCCTTGGCAGGGCACTGAAGCTTTCTTT. Translated, it gives CASRPRPWQGTEAFF.